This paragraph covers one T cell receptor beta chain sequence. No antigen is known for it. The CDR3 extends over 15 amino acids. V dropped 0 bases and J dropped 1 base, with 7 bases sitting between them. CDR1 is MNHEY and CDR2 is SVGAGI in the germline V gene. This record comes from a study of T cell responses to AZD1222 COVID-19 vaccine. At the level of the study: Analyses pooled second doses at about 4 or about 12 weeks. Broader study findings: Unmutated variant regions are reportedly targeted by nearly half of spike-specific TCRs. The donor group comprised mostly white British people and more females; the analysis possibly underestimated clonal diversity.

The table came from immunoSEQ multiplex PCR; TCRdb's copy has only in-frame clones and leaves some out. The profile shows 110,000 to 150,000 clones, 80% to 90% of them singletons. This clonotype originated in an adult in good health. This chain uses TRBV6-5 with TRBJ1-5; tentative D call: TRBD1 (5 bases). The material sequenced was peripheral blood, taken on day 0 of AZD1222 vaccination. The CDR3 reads CASSYSGGSNQPQHF. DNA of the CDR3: TGTGCCAGCAGTTACTCCGGGGGAAGCAATCAGCCCCAGCATTTT.